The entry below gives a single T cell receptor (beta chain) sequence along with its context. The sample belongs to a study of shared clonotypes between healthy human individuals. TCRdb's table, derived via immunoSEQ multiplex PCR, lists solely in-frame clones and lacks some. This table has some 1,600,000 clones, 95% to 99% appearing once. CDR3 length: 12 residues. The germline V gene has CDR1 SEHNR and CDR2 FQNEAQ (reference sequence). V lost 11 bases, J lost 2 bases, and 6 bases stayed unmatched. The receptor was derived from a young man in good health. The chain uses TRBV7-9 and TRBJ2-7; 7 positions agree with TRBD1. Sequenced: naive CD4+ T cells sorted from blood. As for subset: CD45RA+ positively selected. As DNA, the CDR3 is TGTGCCGTTGACAGGGTTCCCTACGAGCAGTACTTC. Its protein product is CAVDRVPYEQYF.